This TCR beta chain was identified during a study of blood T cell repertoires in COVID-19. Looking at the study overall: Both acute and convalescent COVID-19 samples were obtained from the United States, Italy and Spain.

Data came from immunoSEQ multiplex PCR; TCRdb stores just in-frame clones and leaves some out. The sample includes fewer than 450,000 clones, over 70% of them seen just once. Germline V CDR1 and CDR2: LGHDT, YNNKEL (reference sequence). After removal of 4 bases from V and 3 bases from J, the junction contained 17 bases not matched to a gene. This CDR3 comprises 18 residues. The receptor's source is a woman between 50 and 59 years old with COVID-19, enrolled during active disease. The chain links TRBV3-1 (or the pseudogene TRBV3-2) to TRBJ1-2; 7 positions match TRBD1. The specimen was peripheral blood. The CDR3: CASSPRGYWAASDYGYTF. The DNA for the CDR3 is TGTGCCAGCAGCCCCAGGGGGTATTGGGCAGCGTCCGACTATGGCTACACCTTC.